A single sample is the source of the 10 T cell receptor beta chains below, sequenced in a study of shared clonotypes between healthy human individuals. Profiling relied on immunoSEQ multiplex PCR, and the TCRdb table lists in-frame clones only, not all of them. The sample lists about 960,000 clones; 76% were seen once. Input material: memory CD4+ T cells sorted from blood. Subset denoted: CD45RA-negative fraction. The receptor set was obtained from a man younger than 35 in good health.

In its sample, this clone was seen once. The rearrangement links TRBV11-3 to TRBJ2-1; D is perhaps TRBD1 or TRBD2 (5 bases each). There are 14 residues in the CDR3. The germline CDR1 and CDR2 sequences are SGHNT and YENEEA. The ends were cut back, 1 base at V and 5 bases at J, with 9 bases in the middle. The DNA for the CDR3 is TGTGCCAGCAGCTTAGGGGACCTTCACAATGAGCAGTTCTTC. Its protein is CASSLGDLHNEQFF.

This clone has just a few counts. Other nucleotide sequences in the sample specify the same CDR3. The V call is TRBV6-1, the J call TRBJ1-4, with a tentative D call TRBD1 (5 bases). Germline CDR1 reads MNHNS; CDR2 reads SASEGT. Trimming pared 2 bases from V and 0 bases from J, leaving 7 bases between. This CDR3 comprises 15 residues. The DNA for the CDR3 is TGTGCCAGCAGTGAACAGGGTGCAACTAATGAAAAACTGTTTTTT. Its translation: CASSEQGATNEKLFF.

This chain connects TRBV28 to TRBJ2-7, with 8 bases identical to TRBD1. This CDR3 is 14 amino acids long. In germline, CDR1 is MDHEN, CDR2 SYDVKM. The trim removed 7 bases at V and 7 bases at J, leaving 12 bases unmatched. This CDR3 is CASTTPRTGREQYF. CDR3 bases: TGTGCCAGCACAACTCCAAGGACAGGGCGTGAGCAGTACTTC.

The genes are TRBV18 and TRBJ2-5; a possible D gene is TRBD2 (7 bases). The germline V gene encodes CDR1 KGHSH and CDR2 LQKENI. The CDR3 spans 13 residues. Between the trimmed V and J ends, which lost 6 bases and 5 bases, there was a span of 13 bases. DNA of the CDR3: TGTGCCAGCTCTACACGGGGGGCGGAGACCCAGTACTTC. Amino acids: CASSTRGAETQYF.

The gene calls are TRBV4-1 and TRBJ2-7, with D perhaps TRBD1 or TRBD2 (6 bases each). Germline-derived CDR1 and CDR2 are MGHRA and YSYEKL. V gave up 4 bases and J gave up 0 bases, with 13 bases separating them. This CDR3 contains 15 residues. The CDR3 nucleotides are TGCGCCAGCAGCCGACTAGAACAGGGCTCCTACGAGCAGTACTTC. This sequence encodes CASSRLEQGSYEQYF.

The chain combines TRBV5-6 with TRBJ2-7; 8 positions match TRBD1. J was trimmed by 6 bases and V by 0 bases; bases with no gene match: 5. The V gene's germline CDR1 is SGHDT and CDR2 YYEEEE. The CDR3 has 14 residues. The CDR3 loop is CASSLAGQGAEQYF. The CDR3 DNA is TGTGCCAGCAGCTTGGCCGGACAGGGTGCCGAGCAGTACTTC.

The rearrangement joins TRBV7-2 to TRBJ1-5; weak D call: TRBD1 (5 bases). Trimming stripped 1 base from V and 2 bases from J, with 12 bases between. The CDR3 is 16 amino acids. Germline V lookup: CDR1 SGHTA, CDR2 FQGNSA. CDR3 loop: CASSLGWGDGNQPQHF. CDR3 coding DNA: TGTGCCAGCAGCTTAGGGTGGGGCGACGGCAATCAGCCCCAGCATTTT.

The V gene is TRBV19, the J gene TRBJ1-4, with D uncertain. Deletions cut 10 bases from V and 4 bases from J, with 16 bases between. CDR1 and CDR2 from the germline V gene are LNHDA and SQIVND (reference sequence). The CDR3 spans 14 residues. This chain's CDR3 is CATAQWPLNEKLFF. In DNA form, the CDR3 reads TGTGCCACTGCGCAGTGGCCTCTTAATGAAAAACTGTTTTTT.

The chain is built from TRBV27 and TRBJ1-1; 9 bases match TRBD1. This CDR3 comprises 11 residues. After removal of 6 bases from V and 9 bases from J, the junction contained 2 bases not matched to a gene. The V gene's germline CDR1 is MNHEY and CDR2 SMNVEV (reference sequence). CDR3 protein: CASRNRGQAFF. DNA for the CDR3: TGTGCCAGCAGGAACAGGGGGCAAGCTTTCTTT.

In regard to this clone: This same CDR3 is encoded by further DNA sequences in the sample. CDR3 nucleotide sequence: TGTGCCAGCAGCGTAGGTAGCCGCGGGACCGGGGAGCTGTTTTTT. This encodes CASSVGSRGTGELFF. V and J are TRBV9 and TRBJ2-2; tentatively, D is TRBD2 (5 bases). The germline V gene has CDR1 SGDLS and CDR2 YYNGEE. CDR3 length: 15 residues. V dropped 0 bases and J dropped 5 bases, with 11 bases sitting between them.